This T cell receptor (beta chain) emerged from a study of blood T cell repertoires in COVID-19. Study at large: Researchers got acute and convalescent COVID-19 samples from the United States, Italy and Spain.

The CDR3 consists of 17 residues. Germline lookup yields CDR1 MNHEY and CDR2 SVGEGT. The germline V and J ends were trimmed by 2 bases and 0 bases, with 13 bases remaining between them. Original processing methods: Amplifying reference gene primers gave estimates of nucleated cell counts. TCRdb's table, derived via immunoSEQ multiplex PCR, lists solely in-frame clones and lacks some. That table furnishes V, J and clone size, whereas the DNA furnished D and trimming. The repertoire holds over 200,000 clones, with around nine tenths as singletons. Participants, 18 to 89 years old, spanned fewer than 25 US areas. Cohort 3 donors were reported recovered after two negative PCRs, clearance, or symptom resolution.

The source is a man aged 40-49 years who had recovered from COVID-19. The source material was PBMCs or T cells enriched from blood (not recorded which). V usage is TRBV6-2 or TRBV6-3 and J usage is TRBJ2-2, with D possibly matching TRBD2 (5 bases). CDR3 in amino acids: CASSYNGSGANTGELFF. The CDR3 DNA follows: TGTGCCAGCAGTTACAATGGGAGCGGAGCGAACACCGGGGAGCTGTTTTTT.